Listed below are T cell receptor beta chains from one sample, sequenced in a study of molecular identifiers for immune sequencing clone quantification. Via MiXCR, TCRdb re-called the PCR reads, giving one row per CDR3 protein. Of about 53,000 distinct CDR3 sequences listed, around 33% were seen once; the top ten hold about 3.8%. Material for sequencing was naive CD8+ T cells from blood, with Jurkat cell RNA spiked in. These receptors all come from a human donor in good health. Some libraries in this study had Jurkat cell RNA spiked in. Each CDR3 is given with its conserved first and last residue. Fields, in order: CDR3 protein, CDR3 DNA, V gene, D gene, J gene, clone size. A D gene is named only where the DNA matches it firmly. For some rows the clone size is stated as once, few or many, or as a class when expanded; others skip it.

CASRGQGEDAKNIQYF,TGTGCCAGCAGGGGACAGGGGGAGGATGCCAAAAACATTCAGTACTTC,TRBV3-1,TRBD1,TRBJ2-4,-
CASSWGTSANNEQFF,TGTGCCAGCAGCTGGGGGACTAGCGCGAACAATGAGCAGTTCTTC,TRBV7-8,TRBD2,TRBJ2-1,medium-sized
CASSLDPAELSTDTQYF,TGTGCCAGCAGCTTAGACCCGGCAGAACTTAGCACAGATACGCAGTATTTT,TRBV11-3,-,TRBJ2-3,-
CASSGGDSEAFF,TGTGCCAGCAGCGGGGGGGACAGTGAAGCTTTCTTT,TRBV13,TRBD1,TRBJ1-1,-
CATSREGFGANVLTF,TGTGCCACCAGCAGAGAGGGGTTTGGGGCCAACGTCCTGACTTTC,TRBV15,-,TRBJ2-6,-
CASSYWLATYQETQYF,TGTGCCAGCAGTTACTGGTTAGCGACTTACCAAGAGACCCAGTACTTC,TRBV6-2/TRBV6-3,-,TRBJ2-5,-
CSARVTSGGFVDTQYF,TGCAGTGCTAGAGTAACTAGCGGGGGTTTTGTGGATACGCAGTATTTT,TRBV20-1,TRBD2,TRBJ2-3,-
CASSSYRVGTDTQYF,TGTGCCAGCAGTTCTTACAGGGTCGGCACAGATACGCAGTATTTT,TRBV28,-,TRBJ2-3,many
CASTPAGAADTQYF,TGTGCCAGCACCCCAGCGGGAGCGGCAGATACGCAGTATTTT,TRBV6-2/TRBV6-3,TRBD2,TRBJ2-3,-
CASSFTGGMNTEAFF,TGTGCCAGCAGTTTTACAGGGGGGATGAACACTGAAGCTTTCTTT,TRBV7-9,TRBD1,TRBJ1-1,many
CSSSLRTGEVETQYF,TGCTCCAGCAGCCTCAGGACAGGGGAGGTGGAGACCCAGTACTTC,TRBV4-1,TRBD1,TRBJ2-5,-
CASSQETDTQYF,TGTGCCAGCAGCCAAGAAACAGATACGCAGTATTTT,TRBV14,-,TRBJ2-3,many
CASSWERDTGELIF,TGTGCCAGCAGCTGGGAGCGCGACACCGGGGAGCTGATTTTT,TRBV5-6,-,TRBJ2-2,-
CASSTSRPRTGASGDEQFF,TGTGCCAGCAGTACCTCCAGACCCCGGACAGGCGCATCCGGAGATGAGCAGTTCTTC,TRBV28,TRBD1,TRBJ2-1,few
CASSSGTSSYEQYF,TGTGCCAGCAGCTCCGGGACTAGCTCCTACGAGCAGTACTTC,TRBV7-2,TRBD2,TRBJ2-7,many
CASSFRAYGNQPQHF,TGTGCCAGCAGCTTCCGGGCGTATGGCAATCAGCCCCAGCATTTT,TRBV7-6,-,TRBJ1-5,medium-sized
CASSVAGEGNTIYF,TGTGCCAGCAGCGTAGCAGGGGAAGGAAACACCATATATTTT,TRBV9,-,TRBJ1-3,-
CASSGELNTQYF,TGTGCCAGCAGCGGGGAGTTAAATACGCAGTATTTT,TRBV5-3,TRBD2,TRBJ2-3,-
CVSSPGQGSPDTQYF,TGTGTCAGCAGTCCCGGACAGGGTAGCCCAGATACGCAGTATTTT,TRBV28,TRBD1,TRBJ2-3,-
CASSSLGQGTYEQYF,TGTGCCAGCAGCTCGCTCGGACAGGGGACCTACGAGCAGTACTTC,TRBV7-9,TRBD1,TRBJ2-7,many
CASSLGQGGRYGYTF,TGTGCCAGCAGTTTGGGGCAGGGGGGCAGATATGGCTACACCTTC,TRBV12-3/TRBV12-4,TRBD1,TRBJ1-2,few
CASSRGGFQPQHF,TGTGCCAGCAGCCGAGGGGGTTTTCAGCCCCAGCATTTT,TRBV5-6,-,TRBJ1-5,-
CASSPWGGIEEPQHF,TGTGCCAGCAGCCCGTGGGGGGGGATTGAGGAGCCCCAGCATTTT,TRBV7-6,-,TRBJ1-5,many
CASSSRLAGGGDTQYF,TGTGCCAGCAGCTCCCGGCTAGCGGGAGGAGGGGATACGCAGTATTTT,TRBV7-8,TRBD2,TRBJ2-3,-
CASSATRPENTEAFF,TGTGCCAGCAGCGCAACCCGGCCGGAAAACACTGAAGCTTTCTTT,TRBV7-3,-,TRBJ1-1,-
CASSSVRDSTYEQYF,TGTGCCAGCAGCTCCGTCCGGGACAGTACCTACGAGCAGTACTTC,TRBV7-2,TRBD1,TRBJ2-7,many
CASSQIGYTGELFF,TGCGCCAGCAGTCAAATTGGATACACCGGGGAGCTGTTTTTT,TRBV23-1,-,TRBJ2-2,-
CASSLEAGGPHNEQFF,TGTGCCAGCAGCTTAGAGGCGGGGGGCCCCCACAATGAGCAGTTCTTC,TRBV11-2,TRBD2,TRBJ2-1,-
CASSPSILVSPYEQYF,TGTGCCAGCAGCCCCTCCATCCTGGTCAGCCCCTACGAGCAGTACTTC,TRBV28,-,TRBJ2-7,many
CASSLRTGEVETQYF,TGCGCCAGCAGCCTCAGGACAGGGGAGGTGGAGACCCAGTACTTC,TRBV4-1,TRBD1,TRBJ2-5,few
CASSYSLRISDTQYF,TGTGCCAGCAGTTACTCACTAAGGATCTCAGATACGCAGTATTTT,TRBV6-5,-,TRBJ2-3,many